These T cell receptor beta chains were read from a single sample in a study of blood T cell repertoires in COVID-19. Sequencing was performed with immunoSEQ multiplex PCR; in TCRdb, only in-frame clones are kept and a portion is missing. The data show approximately 150,000 clones, roughly four fifths seen once. Sequencing input: peripheral blood. All receptors come from a human donor in a cohort sampled during active COVID-19. Both conserved end residues are part of each CDR3. Each record gives: clone size, D gene, J gene, V gene, CDR3 DNA, CDR3 protein. The D gene is left open where the match is weak. Clone size, where shown, is once, few, many, or a class for clones that have expanded.

>-|-|TRBJ2-5|TRBV9
TGTGCCAGCAGCATACGACCCGGGGAGACCCAGTACTTC
CASSIRPGETQYF
>-|-|TRBJ1-1|TRBV9
TGTGCCAGCAGCGTAGGTGGGACAAGGAACACTGAAGCTTTCTTT
CASSVGGTRNTEAFF
>few|TRBD1|TRBJ1-1|TRBV20-1
TGCAGTGCCGACAGGGACACTGAAGCTTTCTTT
CSADRDTEAFF
>few|-|TRBJ1-1|TRBV21-1
TGTGCCAGCAGCACCAAATCCGGGACAGGGAATAATCTGGACACTGAAGCTTTCTTT
CASSTKSGTGNNLDTEAFF
>-|-|TRBJ1-5|TRBV19
TGTGCCAGTACCCCACGGGATTGGAGCAATCAGCCCCAGCATTTT
CASTPRDWSNQPQHF
>-|-|TRBJ1-2|TRBV18
TGTGCCAGCTCACAAGGGACTTATGGCTACACCTTC
CASSQGTYGYTF
>-|-|TRBJ2-5|TRBV6-1
TGTGCCAGCAGTGAAGGGTTAGGGGCAGGGACCCAGTACTTC
CASSEGLGAGTQYF
>-|-|TRBJ2-2|TRBV4-2
TGTGCCAGCAGCCAAGATTCAGGGCGGACCGGGGAGCTGTTTTTT
CASSQDSGRTGELFF
>-|-|TRBJ1-2|TRBV5-4
TGTGCCAGCAGCTTGGTTCAGGCCTCGTATGGCTACACCTTC
CASSLVQASYGYTF
>-|TRBD2|TRBJ2-1|TRBV28
TGTGCCAGCAGCACCAGGACTAGCGGGGTTTACAATGAGCAGTTCTTC
CASSTRTSGVYNEQFF
>-|TRBD1|TRBJ1-6|TRBV30
TGTGCCTGGGCCACAGGGGGTGGATCACCCCTCCACTTT
CAWATGGGSPLHF